This T cell receptor (beta chain) was sequenced in a study of OX40 agonist ivuxolimab in advanced cancers. Whole-study findings and limits: There was clonal expansion of CD4+ and CD8+ blood T cells by week 6 at 0.1 to 3.0 mg/kg. Researchers report that CD8+ T cells had, on average, more expanded clones than CD4+.

CDR3 size: 13 residues. Trimming removed 6 bases at V and 3 bases at J, with 9 bases between. CDR1 is SNHLY, CDR2 FYNNEI, per germline. Clones were read by immunoSEQ multiplex PCR, and TCRdb kept only the in-frame ones, dropping some. The table includes fewer than 90,000 clones, about 90% detected once. This clone was counted once. What it binds is unknown. This specimen consisted of CD4+ or CD8+ T cells sorted from blood, obtained in a trial of the OX40 agonist ivuxolimab. This clonotype was obtained from an adult with an advanced solid tumor such as melanoma, head and neck, liver or kidney cancer. This chain joins TRBV2 and TRBJ1-5; D unresolved. In DNA, the CDR3 is TGTGCCAGCAGGGGGAACCTCAATCAGCCCCAGCATTTT. Amino acids: CASRGNLNQPQHF.